The 16 T cell receptor beta chains below come from one sample, sequenced in a study of blood T cell repertoires in COVID-19. TCRdb's table, derived via immunoSEQ multiplex PCR, lists solely in-frame clones and lacks some. The profile covers 100,000 to 150,000 clones, with 75% to 90% appearing a single time and around 4.2% taken by the ten largest. The sample taken for sequencing was peripheral blood. These receptor sequences come from a man aged 55 to 69 with COVID-19, enrolled during active disease.

The chain links TRBV10-3 to TRBJ2-7, with no clear D. Germline CDR1 ENHRY, CDR2 SYGVKD. Trimming pared 3 bases from V and 5 bases from J, leaving 5 bases between. The CDR3 covers 11 residues. CDR3 loop: CAISDGHEQYF. In nucleotides, the CDR3 is TGTGCCATCAGTGATGGGCACGAGCAGTACTTC.

The V and J genes are TRBV11-2 and TRBJ1-1, with a weak D call TRBD1 (5 bases). Germline-derived CDR1 and CDR2 are SGHAT and FQNNGV. The length of the CDR3 is 12 residues. V was pared by 2 bases and J by 9 bases, with 10 bases between. CDR3 loop: CASSLIMDKAFF. For the CDR3, the DNA is TGTGCCAGCAGCTTAATTATGGACAAAGCTTTCTTT.

This clone has just a few counts. The V call is TRBV11-2, the J call TRBJ1-6; D is undetermined. The V gene lost 7 bases and the J gene lost 13 bases, with 17 bases spanning the gap. Germline values: CDR1 SGHAT, CDR2 FQNNGV. The CDR3 spans 13 residues. This chain's CDR3 is CASTLSPGSPLHF. In DNA form, the CDR3 reads TGTGCCAGCACGCTTAGCCCCGGTTCGCCCCTCCACTTT.

The chain combines TRBV5-1 with TRBJ1-2, with no clear D. The V and J ends lost 7 bases and 7 bases respectively, with 20 bases between them. The CDR3 totals 14 residues. Germline-derived CDR1 and CDR2 are SGHRS and YFSETQ. Here the CDR3 reads CASQLGYEGSGYTF. In DNA form, the CDR3 reads TGCGCCAGCCAGCTTGGGTACGAGGGATCTGGCTACACCTTC.

The genes are TRBV12-3 or TRBV12-4 and TRBJ2-1, with D possibly being TRBD1 (6 bases). Between the trimmed V and J ends, which lost 6 bases and 4 bases, there was a span of 10 bases. The length of the CDR3 is 13 residues. This CDR3 reads CASRPTGYNEQFF. In DNA form, the CDR3 reads TGTGCCAGCAGGCCCACAGGGTACAATGAGCAGTTCTTC.

This chain connects TRBV7-2 to TRBJ1-5; 11 nucleotides agree with TRBD1. V lost 5 bases and J lost 6; bases outside the gene matches: 6. Germline V gene sequence: CDR1 SGHTA, CDR2 FQGNSA. The CDR3 totals 15 residues. The CDR3 nucleotides read TGTGCCAGCAGCAACCATGGGACAGGGGGTCAGCCCCAGCATTTT. This codes for CASSNHGTGGQPQHF.

This chain uses TRBV19 with TRBJ1-5; 7 bases fit TRBD1. Germline V gene lookup returns CDR1 LNHDA and CDR2 SQIVND (reference sequence). V shed 3 bases, J shed 2 bases, and the junction held 7 bases outside the gene matches. The CDR3 runs to 16 residues. CDR3 loop: CASSMAGQSRNQPQHF. Written as DNA, the CDR3 is TGTGCCAGTAGTATGGCGGGACAGTCCCGCAATCAGCCCCAGCATTTT.

This chain joins TRBV5-1 and TRBJ2-7, with 7 nucleotides matching TRBD1. Germline trimming cut 6 bases from V and 5 bases from J; bases unmatched to any gene: 8. Germline CDR1 reads SGHRS; CDR2 reads YFSETQ. The CDR3 extends over 13 amino acids. The CDR3 region is CASNRQGMDEQYF. The DNA for the CDR3 is TGCGCCAGCAACAGACAGGGCATGGACGAGCAGTACTTC.

The chain joins TRBV6-5 to TRBJ1-5; TRBD1 matches 9 bases. The CDR3 is 15 residues long. With 7 bases clipped from V and 3 bases from J, the junction kept 7 bases outside the gene matches. Per germline, CDR1 MNHEY and CDR2 SVGAGI. CDR3 nucleotides: TGTGCCAGCAAACCGGGACAGGGCAACAATCAGCCCCAGCATTTT. It is translated as CASKPGQGNNQPQHF.

This chain joins TRBV10-2 and TRBJ2-3; 10 bases match TRBD2. Germline CDR1 and CDR2: WSHSY and SAAADI. The trim removed 6 bases at V and 6 bases at J, leaving 12 bases unmatched. There are 16 residues in the CDR3. The CDR3: CASSGLAGANTDTQYF. CDR3 DNA: TGCGCCAGCAGCGGTCTAGCGGGGGCCAATACTGATACGCAGTATTTT.

The rearrangement joins TRBV4-1 to TRBJ1-1; no clear D gene. Germline V CDR1 and CDR2: MGHRA, YSYEKL. V lost 3 bases, J lost 4 bases, and 12 bases lay in between. The CDR3 spans 14 residues. The CDR3 DNA is TGCGCCAGCAGCCAGGAGGGAGTCGTCACTGAAGCTTTCTTT. Translating gives CASSQEGVVTEAFF.

The genes are TRBV9 and TRBJ2-1, with 10 bases lining up with TRBD2. Germline CDR1 reads SGDLS; CDR2 reads YYNGEE. V dropped 0 bases and J dropped 3; count of bases not matched to a gene: 0. The CDR3 runs 15 residues. CDR3 coding DNA: TGTGCCAGCAGCGTAGCTAGCGGGGGCTACAATGAGCAGTTCTTC. Translation gives CASSVASGGYNEQFF.

Of note for this clone: Within the sample, other DNA sequences also encode this same CDR3. This chain's CDR3 is CASSLQENTEAFF. The DNA for the CDR3 is TGTGCCAGCAGCTTACAGGAGAACACTGAAGCTTTCTTT. The V gene is TRBV7-3, the J gene TRBJ1-1; D remains unclear. The CDR3 is made up of 13 amino acids. The V gene lost 2 bases and the J gene lost 1 base, with 5 bases spanning the gap. The germline gives CDR1 SGHTA, CDR2 FQGTGA.

The chain has TRBV9 and TRBJ1-1; D gene uncertain. The CDR3 totals 14 residues. Trimming left V 0 bases short and J 1 base short, with 7 bases between. CDR1 and CDR2 from the germline V gene are SGDLS and YYNGEE. The CDR3 spells CASSVGRGNTEAFF. The CDR3 DNA is TGTGCCAGCAGCGTAGGCCGGGGGAACACTGAAGCTTTCTTT.

This clone was seen only a few times. This rearrangement joins TRBV18 to TRBJ1-6, with D maybe TRBD1 (6 bases). V was cut by 5 bases and J by 9 bases, with 14 bases left in between. CDR1 is KGHSH and CDR2 is LQKENI in the germline V gene. The CDR3 loop spans 14 amino acids. The CDR3 nucleotides are TGTGCCAGCTCAGGACAGACAGAAATTTCACCCCTCCACTTT. Translation: CASSGQTEISPLHF.

This sequence joins TRBV7-9 and TRBJ1-2, with 9 bases lining up with TRBD1. The germline V gene encodes CDR1 SEHNR and CDR2 FQNEAQ (reference sequence). V shed 4 bases, J shed 4 bases, and the junction held 4 bases outside the gene matches. This CDR3 comprises 14 residues. As DNA, the CDR3 is TGTGCCAGCAGCTCCACAGGGGGCGGCTATGGCTACACCTTC. Translating it yields CASSSTGGGYGYTF.